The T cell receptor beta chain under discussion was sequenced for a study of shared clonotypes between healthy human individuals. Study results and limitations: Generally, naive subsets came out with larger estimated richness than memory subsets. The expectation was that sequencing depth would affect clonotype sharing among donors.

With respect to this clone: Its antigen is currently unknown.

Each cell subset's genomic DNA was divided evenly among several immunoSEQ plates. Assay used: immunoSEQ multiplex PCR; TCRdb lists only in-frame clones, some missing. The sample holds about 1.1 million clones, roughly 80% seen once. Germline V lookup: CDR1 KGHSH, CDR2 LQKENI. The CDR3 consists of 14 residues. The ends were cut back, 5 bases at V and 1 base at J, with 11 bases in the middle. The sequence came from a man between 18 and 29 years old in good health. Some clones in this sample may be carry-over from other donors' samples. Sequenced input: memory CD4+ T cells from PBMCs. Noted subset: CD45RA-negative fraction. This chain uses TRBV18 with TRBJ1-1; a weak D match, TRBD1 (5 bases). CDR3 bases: TGTGCCAGCTCAGACTCCGGGGGGAACACTGAAGCTTTCTTT. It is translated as CASSDSGGNTEAFF.